This TCR beta chain stems from a study of T cell responses to AZD1222 COVID-19 vaccine. Whole-study results and caveats: Two AZD1222 administrations were followed by greater Spike-specific TCR breadth and depth. Spike-spanning, vaccine-associated CD4 TCRs were dominant at 160-218 and 743-854.

The V gene lost 0 bases and the J gene lost 8 bases, with 7 bases spanning the gap. Germline assignment: CDR1 LNHDA and CDR2 SQIVND (reference sequence). This CDR3 comprises 12 residues. Here immunoSEQ multiplex PCR was the method, and the copy in TCRdb shows in-frame clones only, minus some. Of about 83,000 clones listed, roughly 86% are singletons. To note about this clone: Its antigen is undetermined.

Specimen: peripheral blood, collected on day 0 of AZD1222 vaccination. V is TRBV19 and J is TRBJ2-5; no definite D call. This clonotype originated in an adult in good health. CDR3: CASSIDLVTQYF. The CDR3 nucleotides are TGTGCCAGTAGTATAGATCTGGTAACCCAGTACTTC.